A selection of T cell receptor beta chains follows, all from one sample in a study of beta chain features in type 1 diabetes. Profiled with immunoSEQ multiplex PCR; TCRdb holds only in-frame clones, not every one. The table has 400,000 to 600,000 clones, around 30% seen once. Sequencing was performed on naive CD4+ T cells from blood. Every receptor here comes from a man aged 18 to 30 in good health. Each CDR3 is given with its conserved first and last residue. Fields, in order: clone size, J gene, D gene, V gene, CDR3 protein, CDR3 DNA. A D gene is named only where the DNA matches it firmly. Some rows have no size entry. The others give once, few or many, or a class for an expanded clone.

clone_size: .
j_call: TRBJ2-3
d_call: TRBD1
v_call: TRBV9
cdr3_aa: CASSPVTGAGGADTQYF
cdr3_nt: TGTGCCAGCAGCCCAGTGACAGGGGCCGGAGGAGCAGATACGCAGTATTTT

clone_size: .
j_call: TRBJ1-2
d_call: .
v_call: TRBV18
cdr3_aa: CASSPPGVGYTF
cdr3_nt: TGTGCCAGCTCACCGCCAGGGGTCGGCTACACCTTC

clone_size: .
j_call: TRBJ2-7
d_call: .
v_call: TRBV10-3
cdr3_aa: CAISGSMEYEQYF
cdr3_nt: TGTGCCATCAGTGGTTCCATGGAGTACGAGCAGTACTTC

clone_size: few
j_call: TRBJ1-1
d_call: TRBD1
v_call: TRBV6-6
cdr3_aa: CASSGPQGRVTEAFF
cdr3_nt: TGTGCCAGCAGTGGACCACAGGGGAGAGTCACTGAAGCTTTCTTT

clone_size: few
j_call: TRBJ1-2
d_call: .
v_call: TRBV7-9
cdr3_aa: CASSFGASYGYTF
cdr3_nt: TGTGCCAGCAGCTTTGGGGCAAGCTATGGCTACACCTTC

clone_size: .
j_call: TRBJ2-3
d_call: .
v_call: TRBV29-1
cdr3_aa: CSVQVPDTQYF
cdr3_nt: TGCAGCGTCCAAGTCCCAGATACGCAGTATTTT

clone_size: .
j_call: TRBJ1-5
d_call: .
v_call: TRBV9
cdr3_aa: CASSEGGMGNQPQHF
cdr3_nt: TGTGCCAGCAGCGAGGGCGGAATGGGCAATCAGCCCCAGCATTTT

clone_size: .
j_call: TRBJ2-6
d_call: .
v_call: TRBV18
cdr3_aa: CASQIPGANVLTF
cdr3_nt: TGTGCCAGCCAGATCCCTGGGGCCAACGTCCTGACTTTC

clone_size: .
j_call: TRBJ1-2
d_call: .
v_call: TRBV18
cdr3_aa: CASSAGTDYGYTF
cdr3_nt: TGTGCCAGCTCAGCCGGGACCGATTATGGCTACACCTTC

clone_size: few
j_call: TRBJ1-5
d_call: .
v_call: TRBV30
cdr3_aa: CAWDGGPFNQPQHF
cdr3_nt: TGTGCCTGGGACGGGGGACCGTTCAATCAGCCCCAGCATTTT

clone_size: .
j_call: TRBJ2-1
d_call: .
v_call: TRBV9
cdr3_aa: CASLRDGYNEQFF
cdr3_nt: TGTGCCAGCCTCCGGGACGGATACAATGAGCAGTTCTTC

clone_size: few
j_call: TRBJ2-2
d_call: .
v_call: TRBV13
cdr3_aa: CASRLSGLTGELFF
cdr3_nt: TGTGCCAGCAGACTATCGGGACTCACCGGGGAGCTGTTTTTT

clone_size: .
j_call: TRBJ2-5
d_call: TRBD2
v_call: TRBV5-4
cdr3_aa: CASSRLAGVIRQETQYF
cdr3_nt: TGTGCCAGCAGCCGTTTAGCGGGAGTGATACGCCAAGAGACCCAGTACTTC

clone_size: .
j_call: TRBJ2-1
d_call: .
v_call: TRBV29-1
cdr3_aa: CSVDGRESSYNEQFF
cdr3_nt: TGCAGCGTTGATGGCAGGGAATCATCCTACAATGAGCAGTTCTTC

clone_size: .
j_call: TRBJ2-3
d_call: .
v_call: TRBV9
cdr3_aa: CSSSVPWTYDPINADTQYF
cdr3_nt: TGTTCCAGCAGCGTACCATGGACCTATGACCCGATCAATGCAGATACGCAGTATTTT

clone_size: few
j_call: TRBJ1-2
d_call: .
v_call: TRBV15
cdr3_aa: CATSRGNYGYTF
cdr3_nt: TGTGCCACCAGCCGGGGGAACTATGGCTACACCTTC

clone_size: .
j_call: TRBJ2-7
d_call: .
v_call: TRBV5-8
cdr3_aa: CASSSRYEQYF
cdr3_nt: TGTGCCAGCAGCTCCCGATACGAGCAGTACTTC

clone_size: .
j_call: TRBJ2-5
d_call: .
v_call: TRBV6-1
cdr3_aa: CASSESQAQETQYF
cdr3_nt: TGTGCCAGCAGTGAGTCCCAGGCCCAAGAGACCCAGTACTTC

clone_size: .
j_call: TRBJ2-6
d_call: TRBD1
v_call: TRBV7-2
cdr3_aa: CASSLRTGSGANVLTF
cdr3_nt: TGTGCCAGCAGCCTCCGGACAGGCTCTGGGGCCAACGTCCTGACTTTC

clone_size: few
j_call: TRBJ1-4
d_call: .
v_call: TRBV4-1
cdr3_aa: CASSQGIEKLFF
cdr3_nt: TGCGCCAGCAGCCAAGGTATCGAAAAACTGTTTTTT

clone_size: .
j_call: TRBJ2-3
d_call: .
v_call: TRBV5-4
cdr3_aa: CASSRERGGADTQYF
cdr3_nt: TGTGCCAGCAGCCGTGAGAGGGGAGGCGCAGATACGCAGTATTTT

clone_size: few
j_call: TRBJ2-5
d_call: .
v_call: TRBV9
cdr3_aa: CASSAPEGTPHEETQYF
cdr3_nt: TGTGCCAGCAGCGCGCCGGAAGGGACCCCCCACGAAGAGACCCAGTACTTC

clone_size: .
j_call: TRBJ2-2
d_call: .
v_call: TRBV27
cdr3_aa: CASTPGRSNTGELFF
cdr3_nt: TGTGCCAGCACCCCGGGTAGATCGAACACCGGGGAGCTGTTTTTT

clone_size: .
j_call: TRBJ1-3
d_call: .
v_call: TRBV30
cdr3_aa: CAWSVGSSGNTIYF
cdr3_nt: TGTGCCTGGAGTGTTGGTAGCTCTGGAAACACCATATATTTT

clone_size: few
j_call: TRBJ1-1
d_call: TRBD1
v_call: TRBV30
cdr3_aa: CAWKWRQGLMAEAFF
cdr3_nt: TGTGCCTGGAAATGGCGACAGGGATTGATGGCTGAAGCTTTCTTT

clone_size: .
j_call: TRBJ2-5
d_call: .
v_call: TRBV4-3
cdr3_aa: CASSQVGSQETQYF
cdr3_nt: TGCGCCAGCAGCCAAGTGGGCTCTCAAGAGACCCAGTACTTC

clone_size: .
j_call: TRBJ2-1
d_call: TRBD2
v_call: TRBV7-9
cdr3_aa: CASSLPSGRARENEQFF
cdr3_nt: TGTGCCAGCAGCTTACCTAGCGGGAGGGCCCGAGAAAATGAGCAGTTCTTC

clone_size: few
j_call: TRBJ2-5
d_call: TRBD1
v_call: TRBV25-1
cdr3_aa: CASRGQGVETQYF
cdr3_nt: TGTGCCAGCAGGGGACAGGGAGTAGAGACCCAGTACTTC

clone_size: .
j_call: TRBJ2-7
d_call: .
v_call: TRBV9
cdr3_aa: CASRGRGRYEQYF
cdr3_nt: TGTGCCAGCAGAGGCAGGGGTCGCTACGAGCAGTACTTC

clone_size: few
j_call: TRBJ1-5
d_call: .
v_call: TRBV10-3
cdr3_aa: CAISEFDSRDQPQHF
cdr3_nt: TGTGCCATCAGTGAGTTCGATTCCAGGGATCAGCCCCAGCATTTT

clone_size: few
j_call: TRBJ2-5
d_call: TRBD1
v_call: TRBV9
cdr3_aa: CASNKQGQETQYF
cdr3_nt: TGTGCCAGCAATAAACAGGGGCAAGAGACCCAGTACTTC

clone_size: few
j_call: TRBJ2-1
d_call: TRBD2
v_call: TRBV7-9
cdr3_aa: CASSSRLAGVRNEQFF
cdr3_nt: TGTGCCAGCAGCTCCAGACTAGCGGGAGTCAGAAATGAGCAGTTCTTC

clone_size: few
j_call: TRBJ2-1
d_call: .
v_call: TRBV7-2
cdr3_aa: CASSWGTYNEQFF
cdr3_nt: TGTGCCAGCAGCTGGGGAACCTACAATGAGCAGTTCTTC

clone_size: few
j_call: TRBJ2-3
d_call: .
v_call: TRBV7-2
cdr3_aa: CASSPRERATSTDTQYF
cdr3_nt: TGTGCCAGCAGCCCTAGGGAGCGGGCGACTAGCACAGATACGCAGTATTTT

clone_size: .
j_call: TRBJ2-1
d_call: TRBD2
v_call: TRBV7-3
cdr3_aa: CASSSTSGRPYNEQFF
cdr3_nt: TGTGCCAGCAGCTCTACTAGCGGGAGGCCCTACAATGAGCAGTTCTTC

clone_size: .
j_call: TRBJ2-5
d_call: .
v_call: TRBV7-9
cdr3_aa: CASSPLQETQYF
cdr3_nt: TGTGCCAGCAGCCCGCTCCAAGAGACCCAGTACTTC

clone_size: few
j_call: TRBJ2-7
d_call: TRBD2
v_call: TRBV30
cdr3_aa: CAWSGRTSVHEQYF
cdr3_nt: TGTGCCTGGAGTGGGCGGACTAGCGTACACGAGCAGTACTTC

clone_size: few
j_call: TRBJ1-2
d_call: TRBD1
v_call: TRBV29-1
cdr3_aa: CSVETGVLYGYTF
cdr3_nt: TGCAGCGTTGAGACAGGGGTGCTCTATGGCTACACCTTC

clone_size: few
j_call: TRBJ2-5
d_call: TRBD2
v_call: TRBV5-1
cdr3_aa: CASSEGLAGVETQYF
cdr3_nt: TGCGCCAGCAGCGAGGGACTAGCGGGAGTCGAGACCCAGTACTTC

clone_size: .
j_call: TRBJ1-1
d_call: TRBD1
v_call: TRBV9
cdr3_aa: CASGRQGSTEAFF
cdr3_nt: TGTGCCAGCGGCCGACAGGGGAGCACTGAAGCTTTCTTT

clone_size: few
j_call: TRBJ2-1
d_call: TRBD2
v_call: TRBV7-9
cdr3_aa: CASSLEAGGPDNEQFF
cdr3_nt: TGTGCCAGCAGCTTAGAGGCGGGAGGGCCCGACAATGAGCAGTTCTTC

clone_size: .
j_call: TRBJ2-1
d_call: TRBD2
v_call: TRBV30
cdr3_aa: CAWRRDYNTYNEQFF
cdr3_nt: TGTGCCTGGAGGCGGGACTACAATACCTACAATGAGCAGTTCTTC

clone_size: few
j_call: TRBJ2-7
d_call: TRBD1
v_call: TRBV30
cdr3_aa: CAWSGRTGAQEYF
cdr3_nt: TGTGCCTGGAGCGGGCGGACAGGGGCCCAGGAGTACTTC

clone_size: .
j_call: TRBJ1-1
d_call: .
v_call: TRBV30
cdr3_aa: CAWNRVGTEAFF
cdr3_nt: TGTGCCTGGAATAGGGTTGGAACTGAAGCTTTCTTT

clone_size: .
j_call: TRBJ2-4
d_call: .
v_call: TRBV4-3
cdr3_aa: CASSRETGSDIQYF
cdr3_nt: TGCGCCAGCAGCCGAGAAACAGGGTCGGACATTCAGTACTTC

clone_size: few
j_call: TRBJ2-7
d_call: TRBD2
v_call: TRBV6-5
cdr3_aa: CASSSRGLAGVHEQYF
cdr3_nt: TGTGCCAGCAGTTCCAGGGGACTAGCGGGAGTCCACGAGCAGTACTTC

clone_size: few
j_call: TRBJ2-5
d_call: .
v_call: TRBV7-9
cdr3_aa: CASSLLTSLKETQYF
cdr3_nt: TGTGCCAGCAGCTTGTTGACTTCCCTAAAGGAGACCCAGTACTTC

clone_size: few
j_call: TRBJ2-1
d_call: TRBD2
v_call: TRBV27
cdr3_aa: CASSTLAGVTYNEQFF
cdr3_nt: TGTGCCAGCAGTACTCTAGCGGGAGTAACCTACAATGAGCAGTTCTTC

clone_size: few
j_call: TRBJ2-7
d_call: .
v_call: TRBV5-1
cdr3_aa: CASSISGASSYEQYF
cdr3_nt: TGCGCCAGCAGCATCTCTGGCGCCAGCTCCTACGAGCAGTACTTC